Below, 28 T cell receptor beta chains from the same sample are listed, as sequenced in a study of T-cell memory formation after mild COVID-19. Each CDR3 protein gets one entry after TCRdb re-called the 5' RACE reads with MiXCR. The data hold a few hundred thousand distinct CDR3 sequences, with around 14% observed a single time. The sample taken for sequencing was PBMCs or a T cell subset sorted from them (not recorded which). These receptor sequences come from a man between 18 and 29 years old who had mild COVID-19 (a few samples of this study predate the infection). Cell type and time point are not known.

This clonotype was picked up a small number of times. This chain connects TRBV7-9 to TRBJ2-7; 8 bases agree with TRBD2. CDR1 SEHNR and CDR2 FQNEAQ come from the germline V gene (reference sequence). The CDR3 extends over 17 amino acids. V shed 2 bases and J 0 bases; nucleotides not matched to a gene: 9. CDR3 in amino acids: CASSLFGGGTFSYEQYF. Written as DNA, the CDR3 is TGTGCCAGCAGCTTATTTGGCGGGGGGACCTTCTCCTACGAGCAGTACTTC.

This clonotype was detected only a few times. J is TRBJ2-7 and V is TRBV7-3; 12 bases match TRBD2. With V trimmed by 5 bases and J by 3 bases, 8 bases remained unmatched. Germline V lookup: CDR1 SGHTA, CDR2 FQGTGA. The CDR3 consists of 16 residues. This chain's CDR3 is CASSPTGTSGHYEQYF. The CDR3, as DNA: TGTGCCAGCAGCCCCACGGGGACTAGCGGGCACTACGAGCAGTACTTC.

The V gene is TRBV25-1, the J gene TRBJ1-6; no firm D call. V was pared by 5 bases and J by 9 bases, with 11 bases between. Germline-derived CDR1 and CDR2 are MGHDK and SYGVNS. The CDR3 runs to 13 residues. The CDR3 reads CASSNGRISPLHF. For the CDR3, the DNA is TGTGCCAGCAGTAACGGGAGGATTTCACCCCTCCACTTT.

V is TRBV2 and J is TRBJ2-5; D is ambiguous. The germline V gene has CDR1 SNHLY and CDR2 FYNNEI. The V end was cut by 4 bases, the J end by 2 bases, with 8 bases between. This CDR3 has 13 amino acids. CDR3 sequence reads: CASSVGEQETQYF. CDR3 DNA: TGTGCCAGCAGTGTAGGAGAGCAAGAGACCCAGTACTTC.

This clonotype was seen more than once but under ten times. The rearrangement joins TRBV2 to TRBJ2-2, with D unresolved. Germline V gene data show CDR1 as SNHLY and CDR2 as FYNNEI. The CDR3 is 13 amino acids. V shed 5 bases and J shed 6 bases, with 10 bases lying between them. In DNA form, the CDR3 reads TGTGCCAGCAGTATTAATGGTGCCGGGGAGCTGTTTTTT. It specifies CASSINGAGELFF.

This clonotype has more than one count but fewer than ten. The J gene is TRBJ1-1, the V gene TRBV19; unclear D gene. The CDR3 is 11 amino acids. Per the germline V gene, CDR1 is LNHDA and CDR2 is SQIVND (reference sequence). Trimming removed 8 bases from V and 4 bases from J, with 8 bases in between. The CDR3 coding sequence is TGTGCCAGTCAGGTGAGCACTGAAGCTTTCTTT. Its protein product is CASQVSTEAFF.

Concerning this clonotype: An end of the junction does not agree with germline; a read error may underlie this. CDR3 loop: CASSGYYTGAFF. CDR3 in DNA: TGTGCCAGCAGCGGGTACTACACTGGAGCTTTCTTT. The V and J genes are TRBV7-2 and TRBJ1-1; D gene unclear. The CDR3 has 12 amino acids. Looked up from germline, CDR1 is SGHTA and CDR2 is FQGNSA.

This clonotype was seen a handful of times. V and J are TRBV20-1 and TRBJ2-1; 12 positions match TRBD2. The junction had 10 bases not matched to a gene; V was cut back by 5 bases and J by 8 bases. This CDR3 has 15 residues. The germline V gene encodes CDR1 DFQATT and CDR2 SNEGSKA (reference sequence). The CDR3, as DNA: TGCAGTGCTTCCCTCCGGCTAGCGGGGGGGGATGAGCAGTTCTTC. It yields the protein CSASLRLAGGDEQFF.

The chain couples TRBV27 to TRBJ2-5; the match to TRBD1 covers 8 bases. CDR3 length: 17 amino acids. V lost 5 bases and J lost 0; bases outside the gene matches: 11. Germline V CDR1 and CDR2: MNHEY, SMNVEV (reference sequence). The CDR3 region is CASSPRGTGPYQETQYF. The CDR3 DNA follows: TGTGCCAGCAGTCCCCGAGGGACAGGTCCTTACCAAGAGACCCAGTACTTC.

This clonotype appeared many times. This chain connects TRBV5-1 to TRBJ2-4, with D perhaps TRBD1 (5 bases). V lost 3 bases to trimming and J lost 10 bases, with 14 bases between them. CDR1 and CDR2 from the germline V gene are SGHRS and YFSETQ. CDR3 length equals 13 residues. CDR3 amino acids: CASSSGQGGIQYF. CDR3 DNA sequence: TGCGCCAGCAGCTCTGGACAAGGCGGAATTCAGTACTTC.

The sample holds many counts of this clonotype. CDR3 DNA sequence: TGCGCCAGCAGCTTGTACTCGGCGAACACTGAAGCTTTCTTT. Its protein is CASSLYSANTEAFF. This chain joins TRBV5-1 and TRBJ1-1; D is ambiguous. In germline, CDR1 is SGHRS, CDR2 YFSETQ. The CDR3 has 14 amino acids. The ends were cut back, 1 base at V and 1 base at J, with 8 bases in the middle. The full variable domain, its missing parts supplied by reference TRBV5-1 and TRBJ1-1, is KAGVTQTPRYLIKTRGQQVTLSCSPISGHRSVSWYQQTPGQGLQFLFEYFSETQRNKGNFPGRFSGRQFSNSRSEMNVSTLELGDSALYLCASSLYSANTEAFFGQGTRLTVV.

The genes are TRBV6-2 or TRBV6-3 and TRBJ1-3; D unresolved. V was pared by 6 bases and J by 0 bases, with 9 bases between. The CDR3 has 14 amino acids. Germline V CDR1 and CDR2: MNHEY, SVGEGT. The CDR3 region is CASRLQDSGNTIYF. The CDR3 DNA follows: TGTGCCAGCAGGCTTCAGGACTCTGGAAACACCATATATTTT.

J is TRBJ1-1 and V is TRBV5-1, with D possibly matching TRBD1 (5 bases). This CDR3 is built from 15 residues. V was trimmed by 1 base and J by 7 bases, leaving 17 bases between them. Per germline, CDR1 SGHRS and CDR2 YFSETQ. CDR3 sequence reads: CASSLLGPEEGEAFF. CDR3 sequence (DNA): TGCGCCAGCAGCTTGCTGGGGCCGGAGGAGGGTGAAGCTTTCTTT.

This clonotype was counted between two and nine times. The chain carries TRBV23-1 and TRBJ2-2, with D perhaps assigned TRBD1 or TRBD2 (5 bases each). TRBV23-1 is an ORF; its function is uncertain. The CDR3 spans 12 residues. The germline V and J ends were trimmed by 5 bases and 6 bases, with 7 bases remaining between them. For the CDR3, the DNA is TGCGCCAGCAGTTGGGACGCCGGGGAGCTGTTTTTT. Translated, it gives CASSWDAGELFF.

The table lists this clonotype with a few counts. The genes are TRBV24-1 and TRBJ2-2; maybe TRBD2 (6 bases). Germline V gene data show CDR1 as KGHDR and CDR2 as SFDVKD. Trimming cost V 3 bases and J 3 bases, with 13 bases left between them. The CDR3 spans 16 residues. The CDR3 DNA reads as TGTGCCACCAGTGATCCCACAGCGGGTTACACCGGGGAGCTGTTTTTT. It translates to CATSDPTAGYTGELFF.

Note on this clonotype: A much bigger clone sits one base away, suggesting this may be a read error. The chain is built from TRBV7-9 and TRBJ1-4; no clear D. The CDR3 spans 11 residues. Germline V gene sequence: CDR1 SEHNR, CDR2 FQNEAQ (reference sequence). CDR3 DNA: TGTGCCGGCAGCTTGGGTGAAAAACTGTTTTTT. Translating gives CAGSLGEKLFF.

The chain combines TRBV12-3 or TRBV12-4 with TRBJ1-3; a weak D match, TRBD1 (5 bases). Trimming cost V 5 bases and J 0 bases, with 26 bases left between them. CDR3 size: 20 residues. CDR3 sequence: CASSLGRDQTPRRSGNTIYF. The CDR3 DNA is TGTGCCAGCAGTCTCGGGAGGGACCAGACACCTCGACGCTCTGGAAACACCATATATTTT.

This chain links TRBV27 with TRBJ2-3, with D tentatively TRBD2 (6 bases). CDR3 length: 13 residues. V gave up 3 bases and J gave up 7 bases, with 11 bases separating them. CDR1 is MNHEY, CDR2 SMNVEV, per germline (reference sequence). CDR3 in amino acids: CASSLASEYTQYF. In DNA, the CDR3 is TGTGCCAGCAGTTTGGCTAGCGAGTATACGCAGTATTTT.

This clonotype has just a few counts. The V call is TRBV4-3, the J call TRBJ2-1, with D unresolved. Per the germline V gene, CDR1 is LGHNA and CDR2 is YSLEER. This CDR3 contains 14 residues. Trimming removed 3 bases from V and 8 bases from J, with 14 bases in between. CDR3 coding DNA: TGCGCCAGCAGCCATGTTGATGATTTCGATGAGCAGTTCTTC. It yields the protein CASSHVDDFDEQFF.

The genes are TRBV3-1 and TRBJ2-5; TRBD2 matches at 10 bases. V dropped 4 bases and J dropped 4; count of bases not matched to a gene: 9. Germline CDR1 reads LGHDT; CDR2 reads YNNKEL (reference sequence). This CDR3 contains 16 residues. For the CDR3, the DNA is TGTGCCAGCAGCCCCCGAGGAGCGGGGGGGCCAGAGACCCAGTACTTC. Amino acids: CASSPRGAGGPETQYF.

There are a few counts of this clonotype. The genes are TRBV20-1 and TRBJ2-1; D is unclear. This CDR3 region has 12 residues. V was trimmed by 1 base and J by 11 bases, leaving 12 bases between them. The germline CDR1 and CDR2 sequences are DFQATT and SNEGSKA (reference sequence). The CDR3 region has the DNA TGCAGTGCTAGAGGGTCTCCTCAACAGCAGTTCTTC. Translated, it gives CSARGSPQQQFF.

The chain carries TRBV7-2 and TRBJ1-1; no reliable D call. The germline V gene encodes CDR1 SGHTA and CDR2 FQGNSA. V lost 1 base and J 3 bases, leaving 12 bases between the germline ends. The CDR3 runs 15 residues. CDR3 region: CASSLGPGIDTEAFF. CDR3 bases: TGTGCCAGCAGCTTAGGGCCGGGCATAGACACTGAAGCTTTCTTT.

This chain joins TRBV6-6 and TRBJ2-1; no clear D. The germline V gene has CDR1 MNHNY and CDR2 SVGAGI (reference sequence). Trimming shortened V by 0 bases and J by 8 bases, and 17 bases separated the two germline ends. The CDR3 covers 16 residues. The CDR3 region is CASSYSGILQSDEQFF. CDR3 DNA sequence: TGTGCCAGCAGTTACTCGGGGATTCTCCAGAGCGATGAGCAGTTCTTC.

This chain uses TRBV10-3 with TRBJ1-6; TRBD1 matches 7 bases. CDR3 length: 13 residues. Per germline, CDR1 ENHRY and CDR2 SYGVKD. J was trimmed by 6 bases and V by 11 bases; bases with no gene match: 7. The CDR3 reads CAATRDSNSPLHF. CDR3 DNA sequence: TGTGCCGCCACCCGGGACAGTAATTCACCCCTCCACTTT.

The chain combines TRBV2 with TRBJ1-2, with no clear D. The germline V gene encodes CDR1 SNHLY and CDR2 FYNNEI. V was pared by 8 bases and J by 0 bases, with 16 bases between. CDR3 length equals 15 residues. The CDR3 loop reads CASYPVELANYGYTF. In nucleotides, the CDR3 is TGTGCCAGCTACCCGGTGGAGTTAGCTAACTATGGCTACACCTTC.

As for this clonotype: One junction end does not reproduce the germline sequence, and a read error may be involved. The V call is TRBV27, the J call TRBJ1-5; D is uncertain. CDR1 and CDR2 from the germline V gene are MNHEY and SMNVEV (reference sequence). The CDR3 has 13 amino acids. The CDR3 protein is CASSLSGGQPKHF. CDR3 sequence (DNA): TGTGCCAGCAGTTTATCCGGCGGGCAGCCCAAGCATTTT.

This clonotype has at least ten counts. The V gene is TRBV4-3, the J gene TRBJ2-1; TRBD1 is a possible D gene (5 bases). Germline V gene data show CDR1 as LGHNA and CDR2 as YSLEER. The ends were cut back, 1 base at V and 10 bases at J, with 17 bases in the middle. The CDR3 consists of 15 residues. The CDR3 coding sequence is TGCGCCAGCAGCCAAGGTCTAGGAACAGGCGGCGAGCAGTTCTTC. Translation: CASSQGLGTGGEQFF.

This clonotype came up many times. V gene TRBV20-1 combines with J gene TRBJ2-7; D is ambiguous. V lost 0 bases to trimming and J lost 7 bases, with 13 bases between them. Germline CDR1 and CDR2: DFQATT and SNEGSKA (reference sequence). This CDR3 comprises 13 residues. The CDR3 DNA follows: TGCAGTGCTAGAGATGGGCAGTCCTCAGAGCAGTACTTC. The encoded protein is CSARDGQSSEQYF.